The entry below gives a single T cell receptor beta chain sequence along with its context. This sample is drawn from a study of blood T cell repertoires in COVID-19. Study overall: Samples taken during acute and convalescent COVID-19 were collected in the United States, Italy and Spain.

TCRdb's copy holds only in-frame clones and misses some; the assay was immunoSEQ multiplex PCR. The sample gives around 110,000 clones, more than 70% of which show up once; approximately 4.9% is in the top ten. The CDR3 has 15 amino acids. The V and J ends lost 3 bases and 0 bases, in that order; junction bases with no gene match: 5. The germline CDR1 and CDR2 sequences are SEHNR and FQNEAQ (reference sequence). This rearrangement joins TRBV7-9 to TRBJ2-7, with 7 bases matching TRBD2. The sequencing input was peripheral blood. This TCR came from a man in his forties with active or convalescent COVID-19. CDR3 DNA: TGTGCCAGCAGCTTTTCCGGGACTACCTCCTACGAGCAGTACTTC. Translated: CASSFSGTTSYEQYF.